Each of the 19 T cell receptor beta chains below was sequenced from the same sample in a study of blood T cell repertoires in COVID-19 (dated by TCRdb to 2019 to 2021). Library generation was performed with the immunoSEQ multiplex PCR assay. Drawn from immuneACCESS, this table holds only the in-frame rearrangements with V and J called that TCRdb kept. Clones are partly lost; checked studies trace under half to an unresolved V gene and leave the rest unexplained. Counted in this sample were around 240,000 clones; more than 75% of them appeared once. The ten largest clones add up to approximately 0.89% of the sample. Sequenced input: peripheral blood. All receptors come from a man aged 35-49 years with acute or convalescent COVID-19.

This clone was found once. The rearrangement uses TRBV27 and TRBJ2-3; 10 nucleotides agree with TRBD2. Trimming cost V 5 bases and J 0 bases; bases outside gene matches: 5. This CDR3 spans 16 amino acids. Germline V gives CDR1 MNHEY, CDR2 SMNVEV (reference sequence). Here the CDR3 reads CASSTRTSGSTDTQYF. Here the CDR3 DNA reads TGTGCCAGCAGTACCCGGACTAGCGGTAGCACAGATACGCAGTATTTT.

The V gene is TRBV19, the J gene TRBJ1-5, with D uncertain. Trimming removed 5 bases at V and 4 bases at J, with 12 bases between. CDR1 LNHDA and CDR2 SQIVND come from the germline V gene (reference sequence). The CDR3 runs to 14 residues. The CDR3 reads CASSSWTVNQPQHF. The CDR3 DNA reads TGTGCCAGTAGTTCTTGGACTGTAAATCAGCCCCAGCATTTT.

This clone was picked up one time. This rearrangement joins TRBV6-5 to TRBJ1-6; no firm D call. Germline V CDR1 and CDR2: MNHEY, SVGAGI. The CDR3 runs 13 residues. V was trimmed by 6 bases and J by 7 bases, leaving 10 bases between them. This chain's CDR3 is CASRLFVNSPLHF. In DNA, the CDR3 is TGTGCCAGCAGATTATTTGTGAATTCACCCCTCCACTTT.

The CDR3 reads CASSPGPGQGLFF. Here the CDR3 DNA reads TGTGCCAGCAGCCCCGGACCGGGACAGGGACTGTTTTTT. The rearrangement uses TRBV11-2 and TRBJ1-4; 9 bases are shared with TRBD1. The junction had 8 bases not matched to a gene; V was cut back by 5 bases and J by 13 bases. The CDR3 totals 13 residues. Germline V CDR1 and CDR2: SGHAT, FQNNGV.

The chain links TRBV7-2 to TRBJ2-3; 8 bases are shared with TRBD2. This CDR3 has 15 amino acids. After removal of 2 bases from V and 5 bases from J, the junction contained 6 bases not matched to a gene. Per germline, CDR1 SGHTA and CDR2 FQGNSA. CDR3 loop: CASSLTGGAGDTQYF. The CDR3 nucleotides read TGTGCCAGCAGCTTAACGGGGGGGGCAGGAGATACGCAGTATTTT.

V gene TRBV7-8 combines with J gene TRBJ1-3, with D uncertain. This CDR3 comprises 13 residues. Germline assignment: CDR1 SGHVS and CDR2 FQNEAQ. Trimming removed 6 bases from V and 3 bases from J, with 9 bases in between. In DNA, the CDR3 is TGTGCCAGCAGGAAGAAGAGTGGAAACACCATATATTTT. Protein: CASRKKSGNTIYF.

The rearrangement uses TRBV7-2 and TRBJ1-2, with D unresolved. V lost 0 bases to trimming and J lost 6 bases, with 8 bases between them. CDR3 length: 13 amino acids. Germline CDR1 SGHTA, CDR2 FQGNSA. The CDR3: CASSLALEDGYTF. CDR3 in DNA: TGTGCCAGCAGCTTAGCGTTGGAGGATGGCTACACCTTC.

This clone has more than one count but fewer than ten. V and J are TRBV10-3 and TRBJ1-1, with 10 bases that match TRBD1. V dropped 6 bases and J dropped 5; count of bases not matched to a gene: 6. The CDR3 extends over 14 amino acids. Germline CDR1 and CDR2: ENHRY and SYGVKD. In DNA form, the CDR3 reads TGTGCCATCAGGACCGGGACAGGGGAAACTGAAGCTTTCTTT. This encodes CAIRTGTGETEAFF.

V usage is TRBV5-6 and J usage is TRBJ1-6; tentatively, D is TRBD1 (5 bases). The CDR3 is 16 residues long. Germline lookup yields CDR1 SGHDT and CDR2 YYEEEE. Deletions cut 0 bases from V and 4 bases from J, with 11 bases between. The CDR3 here is CASSLDSTVYNSPLHF. The CDR3 DNA is TGTGCCAGCAGCTTGGATTCGACAGTTTATAATTCACCCCTCCACTTT.

The chain employs TRBV5-1 and TRBJ1-5; maybe TRBD1 (5 bases). With 3 bases removed from V and 6 bases from J, the gap between germline ends came to 13 bases. In germline, CDR1 is SGHRS, CDR2 YFSETQ. This CDR3 comprises 14 residues. The CDR3 nucleotides read TGCGCCAGCAGCTCAGGCCTCCAGGGTCAGCCCCAGCATTTT. This translates into CASSSGLQGQPQHF.

The V call is TRBV7-8, the J call TRBJ1-1; D ambiguous. The CDR3 has 15 amino acids. The V and J ends lost 1 base and 0 bases respectively, with 9 bases between them. CDR1 and CDR2 from the germline V gene are SGHVS and FQNEAQ. The CDR3 is CASSLEYILNTEAFF. CDR3 sequence (DNA): TGTGCCAGCAGCTTAGAGTACATTTTGAACACTGAAGCTTTCTTT.

The chain recombines TRBV5-6 with TRBJ1-1; D unresolved. Germline CDR1 is SGHDT and CDR2 is YYEEEE. V lost 2 bases, J lost 0 bases, and 14 bases lay in between. The CDR3 runs 16 residues. CDR3 coding DNA: TGTGCCAGCAGCTTCAACGCAGGAACCATGAACACTGAAGCTTTCTTT. Its translation: CASSFNAGTMNTEAFF.

V is TRBV5-1 and J is TRBJ2-5; D unresolved. The germline V gene has CDR1 SGHRS and CDR2 YFSETQ. V lost 1 base and J 5 bases, leaving 9 bases between the germline ends. The CDR3 has 13 amino acids. CDR3 nucleotides: TGCGCCAGCAGCTTGCTTTCGGGTGAGACCCAGTACTTC. It is translated as CASSLLSGETQYF.

The chain has TRBV7-2 and TRBJ2-5, with 8 bases that match TRBD2. The trim removed 7 bases at V and 7 bases at J, leaving 17 bases unmatched. The CDR3 has 16 amino acids. Germline loops: CDR1 SGHTA, CDR2 FQGNSA. The CDR3 is CASKKTGGATAATQYF. The CDR3 DNA reads TGTGCCAGCAAGAAGACGGGGGGGGCCACAGCAGCGACCCAGTACTTC.

This clone was recorded a few times. The chain joins TRBV10-2 to TRBJ1-1; D is uncertain. Trimming removed 2 bases at V and 4 bases at J, with 14 bases between. Germline CDR1 and CDR2: WSHSY and SAAADI. The CDR3 is 15 amino acids. As DNA, the CDR3 is TGCGCCAGCAGTGAGCTGTCAGCGGGAGGCACTGAAGCTTTCTTT. Amino acids: CASSELSAGGTEAFF.

This rearrangement joins TRBV12-3 or TRBV12-4 to TRBJ1-5, with TRBD1 matching over 7 bases. The CDR3 sequence is 12 residues long. V lost 6 bases to trimming and J lost 6 bases; unmatched junction nucleotides: 2. CDR3 sequence (DNA): TGTGCCAGCAGGTCAGGGGGTCAGCCCCAGCATTTT. This translates into CASRSGGQPQHF.

The V call is TRBV29-1, the J call TRBJ1-2; no reliable D call. The CDR3 runs to 12 residues. The V end was cut by 1 base, the J end by 3 bases, with 6 bases between. Germline CDR1 SQVTM, CDR2 ANQGSEA. CDR3 coding DNA: TGCAGCGTTGAAGGGTCAGACTATGGCTACACCTTC. Translation: CSVEGSDYGYTF.

This clone showed up just once. The rearrangement joins TRBV29-1 to TRBJ1-2; 11 nucleotides match TRBD1. The CDR3 has 14 residues. Unmatched junction bases numbered 9, after V lost 5 bases and J lost 7 bases. Germline lookup yields CDR1 SQVTM and CDR2 ANQGSEA. CDR3 loop: CSVNSGQGVSGYTF. The CDR3 DNA is TGCAGCGTTAATTCGGGACAGGGGGTTTCTGGCTACACCTTC.

This clone has only a few counts. CDR3 protein: CASSQAETGNGSPLHF. CDR3 coding DNA: TGCGCCAGCAGCCAGGCAGAGACAGGGAACGGATCACCCCTCCACTTT. The chain links TRBV5-1 to TRBJ1-6; 7 bases match TRBD1. Germline values: CDR1 SGHRS, CDR2 YFSETQ. The CDR3 loop spans 16 amino acids. The V segment lost 4 bases and the J segment 10 bases; nucleotides outside the gene matches: 14.